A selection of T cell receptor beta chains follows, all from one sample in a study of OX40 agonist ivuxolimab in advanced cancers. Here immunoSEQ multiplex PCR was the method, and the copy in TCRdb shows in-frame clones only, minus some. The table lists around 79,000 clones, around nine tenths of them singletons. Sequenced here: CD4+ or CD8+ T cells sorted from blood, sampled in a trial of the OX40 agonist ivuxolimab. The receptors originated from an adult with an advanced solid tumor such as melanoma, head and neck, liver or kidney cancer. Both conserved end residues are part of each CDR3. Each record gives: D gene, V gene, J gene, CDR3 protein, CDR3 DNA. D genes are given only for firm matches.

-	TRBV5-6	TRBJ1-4	CASSRMNDRINEKLFF	TGTGCCAGCAGCAGGATGAACGACAGGATAAATGAAAAACTGTTTTTT
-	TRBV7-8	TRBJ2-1	CASSLERLLANEQFF	TGTGCCAGCAGCTTAGAAAGGTTATTGGCCAATGAGCAGTTCTTC
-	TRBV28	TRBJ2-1	CASSFWDNYNEQFF	TGTGCCAGCAGTTTTTGGGACAACTACAATGAGCAGTTCTTC
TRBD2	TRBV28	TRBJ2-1	CASSTFPGLGFNEQFF	TGTGCCAGCAGTACTTTTCCGGGACTAGGTTTCAATGAGCAGTTCTTC
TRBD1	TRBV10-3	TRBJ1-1	CAISRGRDTEAFF	TGTGCCATCAGTAGGGGGCGCGACACTGAAGCTTTCTTT
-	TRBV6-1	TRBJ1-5	CASKDSDNQPQHF	TGTGCCAGCAAGGACAGCGACAATCAGCCCCAGCATTTT
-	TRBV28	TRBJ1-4	CASSFSQLREKLFF	TGTGCCAGCAGTTTTTCTCAATTGAGGGAAAAACTGTTTTTT
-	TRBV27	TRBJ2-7	CASRRTRDQPVEQYF	TGTGCCAGCCGCCGGACCAGGGATCAACCGGTCGAGCAGTACTTC
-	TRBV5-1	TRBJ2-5	CASSLAGDQETQYF	TGCGCCAGCAGCTTGGCGGGGGACCAAGAGACCCAGTACTTC
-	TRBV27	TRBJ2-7	CASSFPYEQYF	TGTGCCAGCAGTTTCCCCTACGAGCAGTACTTC
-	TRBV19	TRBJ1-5	CASSLEGVGNQPQHF	TGTGCCAGTAGCCTCGAAGGGGTCGGCAATCAGCCCCAGCATTTT
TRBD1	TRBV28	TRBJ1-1	CASSFHRGWLNTEAFF	TGTGCCAGCAGTTTTCACAGGGGGTGGTTGAACACTGAAGCTTTCTTT
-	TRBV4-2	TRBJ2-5	CASSQVLDGGGETQYF	TGTGCCAGCAGCCAAGTTCTAGACGGTGGTGGAGAGACCCAGTACTTC
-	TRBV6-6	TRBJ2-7	CASSYWSTGGKEQYF	TGTGCCAGCAGTTACTGGTCGACAGGTGGGAAGGAGCAGTACTTC
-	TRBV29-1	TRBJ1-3	CSVVVGNSGNTIYF	TGCAGCGTTGTAGTCGGGAACTCTGGAAACACCATATATTTT
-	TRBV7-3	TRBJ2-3	CASGTSKDTQYF	TGTGCCAGCGGGACTTCAAAAGATACGCAGTATTTT
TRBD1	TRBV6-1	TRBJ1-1	CASSPLDRITEAFF	TGTGCCAGCAGTCCCCTGGACAGGATCACTGAAGCTTTCTTT
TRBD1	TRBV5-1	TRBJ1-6	CASSPQTGDSPLHF	TGCGCCAGCAGCCCCCAGACAGGGGACTCACCCCTCCACTTT